Here is one T cell receptor (beta chain) with its context. In its sample, this clonotype was seen many times. The antigen this receptor binds is unknown. Qualities for individual bases were not recorded, and no much larger clone is one base off. The TCR beta CDR3 regions were amplified from RNA transcripts. For the first round of RT-PCR on the TCR CDR3, the HTBI primer set was used together with the Qiagen OneStep RT-PCR kit. Libraries were constructed in a second round of multiplex PCR, after which size selection and purification were performed. Sequencing of the libraries was done on an Illumina HiSeq2000 using paired-end 100 bp reads. Regarding the original processing steps: SOAPnuke was used to process the raw data, with reads discarded if the reads contained adapters or uncalled bases, had a mean Phred below 15, or lacked an exact constant-primer or identifier match. COPE v1.2.5 was used to merge the high-quality paired reads, and each unique nucleotide sequence was defined as a clonotype. Clonotypes were aligned to IMGT TRBV, TRBD and TRBJ reference segments using MiTCR v1.1. Analysis was restricted to V-J combinations with a frequency above 0.0001, which covered just over 98% of repertoires. A TCS score was defined as the ratio between F50 (clonal expansion) and ExV (chaos), using BLOSUM62-based TCRdist between CDR3 peptides within each V-J. Welch's t-statistics and random forest reduced fewer than 600 V-J features to around 14, which were used in a naive Bayes classifier (R e1071). TCRdb's own reprocessing of the public reads used fastp at Q25 and MiXCR and kept productive beta chains. Each CDR3 protein gets just one entry, which takes the most common genes and DNA from the rows behind it. These V and J calls are TCRdb output, not the study's own analysis. In all, the sample holds approximately 620,000 distinct CDR3 sequences, and approximately 13% of those were seen once. Under 7% of the sample lies in the top ten.

From the cysteine through the phenylalanine, the CDR3 covers 13 amino acids. The kept DNA is CDR3 alone, 39 bases in frame from the first base. At the junction V is shortened by 3 bases and J by 9 bases, with 12 bases in between. Hyperthyroidism patients were newly diagnosed, had a disease duration of under 2 months, and were aged 18 to 65 years. Patients with uncontrolled infections, other autoimmune diseases, pregnancy or lactation were excluded. Diagnoses were based on clinical symptoms, serum thyroxine and TRAb, thyroid ultrasound and orbital computed tomography. Blood from progressor patients was drawn when they were first diagnosed with hyperthyroidism, before any ophthalmopathy symptoms appeared. PBMCs were isolated from about 9.1 ml of fresh peripheral blood by Ficoll-Paque density gradient centrifugation. Progressor patients were initially diagnosed with Graves' hyperthyroidism and developed ophthalmopathy during follow-up. Total RNA was extracted with Trizol reagent, and quality was checked on an Agilent 2100 Bioanalyzer.

The data were taken from a study of T cells in Graves' hyperthyroidism and ophthalmopathy (dated by TCRdb to 2018 to 2020). Concerning the study at large: Peripheral blood samples were taken at the time of initial diagnosis, prior to any treatment. After sampling, hyperthyroidism patients received methimazole starting at 30 mg daily, and ophthalmopathy patients received high-dose intravenous methylprednisolone. According to the paper, TCR Vbeta CDR3 sequencing was carried out on approximately 140 peripheral blood samples, which came from around 43 ophthalmopathy, around 74 hyperthyroidism and some 17 progressor patients. To identify distinguishing TCR V-J signatures, a discovery cohort of around 100 patients was used, comprising roughly 45 with Graves' ophthalmopathy and around 60 with stable Graves' hyperthyroidism. The study also compared thyroid tissue and blood T-cell repertoires from about six Graves' hyperthyroidism patients. An independent validation cohort of under 20 hyperthyroidism patients and over 15 patients who later progressed to ophthalmopathy tested prospective prediction of ophthalmopathy. The 100 discovery patients were divided at random into training and test sets in a 7:3 ratio.

Broad study findings and their caveats: Sample size was not statistically predetermined, and investigators were not blinded to group allocation. In validation, the model predicted progression to ophthalmopathy with approximately 71% sensitivity and 72.22% specificity, a median of about 6.7 months before onset. A model built on a 13 V-J signature distinguished ophthalmopathy from stable hyperthyroidism, reaching roughly 88% sensitivity and approximately 83% specificity in cross-validation and 80%/75% in testing. Most expanded thyroid clonotypes (frequency above 0.001) were also detected in blood, a finding suggesting that blood repertoires may reflect thyroid immune responses.

Sequenced input: blood. This TCR was recovered from a woman aged 30 to 39 with Graves' hyperthyroidism that later progressed to Graves' ophthalmopathy. The V gene is TRBV12-3 or TRBV12-4 and the J gene is TRBJ2-1; the best D guess is TRBD2, with 5 bases matching. The sequence in DNA is TGTGCCAGCAGTTTTAGCGCTCTGGGTGAGCAGTTCTTC. This encodes CASSFSALGEQFF.